This T cell receptor (beta chain) stems from a study of metastatic and nonmetastatic thyroid tumors. This clone has just a few counts. The CDR3 sequence is 13 residues long. Per the germline V gene, CDR1 is KGHDR and CDR2 is SFDVKD. Losses at the gene ends were 5 bases for V and 7 bases for J; bases not matched to a gene: 7. The entire patient cohort was treatment-naive prior to thyroid surgery. TCRdb reassembled clones from the PCR reads with MiXCR. The table includes approximately 12,000 clones, 20% to 25% detected once. The chain employs TRBV24-1 and TRBJ2-7; TRBD2 agrees at 7 bases. This receptor was identified in a female donor with papillary thyroid cancer or a benign thyroid nodule (not recorded which). Some clones in this sample may be carry-over from other donors' samples. The sample consisted of adjacent normal tissue. In DNA, the CDR3 is TGTGCCACCAGTGGGGCCGGGCGGGGGGAGCAGTACTTC. This codes for CATSGAGRGEQYF.